The clone carrying this T cell receptor (beta chain) showed up just a few times. Antigen unknown. This entry belongs to a study of cytomegalovirus exposure and HLA in healthy donors. Findings of the study overall: Within an earlier analysis, most TCR beta V segments proved productive either about 87% or about 30% of the time. A later analysis linked a missense variant in DCLRE1C to the trimming of TCR beta V and J genes. Apparent HLA restriction characterized most CMV-associated TCR beta chains in a later analysis. Specific recognition of CMV antigens was confirmed in vitro for three chains (all CMV-associated).

13 Jbeta primers and 60 Vbeta primers were used for the PCR. Using immunoSEQ multiplex PCR, the repertoire was profiled, and TCRdb retains in-frame clones only, with some absent. The table shows some 240,000 clones, with around four fifths occurring only once. Unmatched junction bases numbered 3, after V lost 4 bases and J lost 4 bases. Germline-derived CDR1 and CDR2 are SEHNR and FQNEAQ (reference sequence). This CDR3 has 15 residues. This chain joins TRBV7-9 and TRBJ2-1, with TRBD1 matching over 11 bases. The sequenced material came from PBMCs. The receptor was derived from a male donor in good health and CMV-seronegative. CDR3 amino acids: CASSWDRGDYNEQFF. The DNA for the CDR3 is TGTGCCAGCAGCTGGGACAGGGGGGATTACAATGAGCAGTTCTTC.